These 9 T cell receptor beta chains were sequenced from one sample in a study of T cell responses to AZD1222 COVID-19 vaccine. TCRdb's table, derived via immunoSEQ multiplex PCR, lists solely in-frame clones and lacks some. The sample contains about 120,000 clones, roughly 88% of which appear only once. Sequenced material: peripheral blood, taken on day 0 of AZD1222 vaccination. The receptors originated from an adult in good health.

J is TRBJ2-3 and V is TRBV10-3; 14 bases match TRBD2. Germline V CDR1 and CDR2: ENHRY, SYGVKD. This CDR3 spans 18 amino acids. The J segment lost 3 bases and the V segment lost 3 bases, leaving 8 bases of the junction unmatched. CDR3 DNA: TGTGCCATCAGTGAATCGACTAGCGGGGGGGCCGAGACAGATACGCAGTATTTT. As protein: CAISESTSGGAETDTQYF.

The V gene is TRBV4-2, the J gene TRBJ2-5; 7 bases match TRBD2. The germline V gene encodes CDR1 LGHNA and CDR2 YNFKEQ. V lost 0 bases to trimming and J lost 14 bases; unmatched junction nucleotides: 15. CDR3 length equals 15 residues. The CDR3 is CASSQEGAGTISLYF. CDR3 in DNA: TGTGCCAGCAGCCAAGAAGGGGCGGGGACTATATCCTTATACTTC.

The gene calls are TRBV7-2 and TRBJ1-2; 7 bases align to TRBD1. Looked up from germline, CDR1 is SGHTA and CDR2 is FQGNSA. The CDR3 spans 15 residues. V was pared by 2 bases and J by 14 bases, with 17 bases of the junction left unmatched. CDR3 coding DNA: TGTGCCAGCAGCTTATTTGCCTCCGAGGGGGCTTATATTACCTTC. The encoded protein is CASSLFASEGAYITF.

The chain has TRBV3-1 (or the pseudogene TRBV3-2) and TRBJ1-3; the D gene is possibly TRBD1 (6 bases). CDR3 length: 21 amino acids. Germline V lookup: CDR1 LGHDT, CDR2 YNNKEL (reference sequence). Trimming took 4 bases from V and 0 from J, leaving 28 bases between them. CDR3 sequence reads: CASSRPPQGLRVSSSGNTIYF. The CDR3 nucleotides are TGTGCCAGCAGCCGTCCCCCCCAGGGGCTGAGAGTGTCAAGCTCTGGAAACACCATATATTTT.

This rearrangement joins TRBV19 to TRBJ1-2; no clear D gene. CDR3 length: 13 amino acids. Germline CDR1 is LNHDA and CDR2 is SQIVND (reference sequence). The V and J ends lost 2 bases and 0 bases respectively, with 4 bases between them. The CDR3 region is CASSIRANYGYTF. DNA of the CDR3: TGTGCCAGTAGTATAAGAGCTAACTATGGCTACACCTTC.

V and J are TRBV5-4 and TRBJ1-1, with 8 bases that match TRBD1. The germline gives CDR1 SGHNT, CDR2 YYREEE (reference sequence). V was pared by 5 bases and J by 6 bases, with 6 bases of the junction left unmatched. The CDR3 has 13 amino acids. Here the CDR3 DNA reads TGTGCCAGCAGGCCGCAGGGGGCAGCTGAAGCTTTCTTT. This codes for CASRPQGAAEAFF. The whole variable domain, filled in from reference TRBV5-4 and TRBJ1-1, reads ETGVTQSPTHLIKTRGQQVTLRCSSQSGHNTVSWYQQALGQGPQFIFQYYREEENGRGNFPPRFSGLQFPNYSSELNVNALELDDSALYLCASRPQGAAEAFFGQGTRLTVV.

This chain joins TRBV29-1 and TRBJ2-1; no definite D call. V was trimmed by 4 bases and J by 4 bases, leaving 8 bases between them. The CDR3 totals 12 residues. CDR1 and CDR2 (germline): SQVTM, ANQGSEA. CDR3 loop: CSVGLVYNEQFF. The CDR3 coding sequence is TGCAGCGTTGGCTTGGTGTACAATGAGCAGTTCTTC.

The chain is built from TRBV5-1 and TRBJ2-3, with D possibly being TRBD1 (6 bases). This CDR3 has 14 amino acids. Germline CDR1 SGHRS, CDR2 YFSETQ. The V end lost 4 bases, the J end lost 5 bases, and 14 bases lay between the germline ends. This CDR3 is CASSPILGGDTQYF. CDR3 nucleotides: TGCGCCAGCAGCCCTATACTAGGGGGAGATACGCAGTATTTT.

V gene TRBV6-5 combines with J gene TRBJ2-7, with 11 positions matching TRBD2. The CDR3 loop spans 14 amino acids. Germline values: CDR1 MNHEY, CDR2 SVGAGI. V lost 4 bases to trimming and J lost 3 bases; unmatched junction nucleotides: 2. CDR3 amino acids: CASSLTSGNYEQYF. DNA of the CDR3: TGTGCCAGCAGTTTGACTAGCGGGAACTACGAGCAGTACTTC.